Presented here are 20 T cell receptor beta chains from one specimen sequenced in a study of blood T cell repertoires in COVID-19. This table comes from immunoSEQ multiplex PCR, and its TCRdb copy is limited to in-frame clones, with some not included. The sample has 90,000 to 120,000 clones, 70% to 80% seen once. The sample consisted of peripheral blood. The receptors shown here come from a man between 65 and 85 years old with active or convalescent COVID-19.

This sequence joins TRBV7-9 and TRBJ2-2; D is possibly TRBD1 (6 bases). V lost 3 bases and J lost 5, with 10 bases in between. CDR1 and CDR2 (germline): SEHNR, FQNEAQ (reference sequence). This CDR3 has 14 amino acids. Here the CDR3 reads CASSLYRETGELFF. CDR3 sequence (DNA): TGTGCCAGCAGCTTGTACAGGGAGACCGGGGAGCTGTTTTTT.

The CDR3 sequence: CASSFFSGTGSGYTF. CDR3 DNA: TGTGCCAGCAGCTTTTTTTCGGGGACAGGTTCCGGCTACACCTTC. V and J are TRBV7-2 and TRBJ1-2; the match to TRBD1 covers 8 bases. Germline V lookup: CDR1 SGHTA, CDR2 FQGNSA. V shed 3 bases and J 8 bases; nucleotides not matched to a gene: 11. CDR3 length equals 15 residues.

The genes are TRBV19 and TRBJ2-2; 12 bases match TRBD2. J was trimmed by 6 bases and V by 4 bases; bases with no gene match: 3. This CDR3 has 15 residues. CDR1 LNHDA and CDR2 SQIVND come from the germline V gene (reference sequence). CDR3 DNA sequence: TGTGCCAGTAGTACCCCTAGCGGGAGGGCCGGGGAGCTGTTTTTT. This translates into CASSTPSGRAGELFF.

V usage is TRBV6-2 or TRBV6-3 and J usage is TRBJ2-6; possible D gene TRBD2, 5 bases. In germline, CDR1 is MNHEY, CDR2 SVGEGT. Trimming shortened V by 2 bases and J by 0 bases, and 11 bases separated the two germline ends. The CDR3 is 17 residues long. CDR3 bases: TGTGCCAGCAGTTACAGGGAGTTTTACTCTGGGGCCAACGTCCTGACTTTC. Translated: CASSYREFYSGANVLTF.

A remark on this clone: Other DNA sequences in the same sample also yield this CDR3. This chain links TRBV9 with TRBJ2-1; D call uncertain. The CDR3 has 15 amino acids. Germline V gene lookup returns CDR1 SGDLS and CDR2 YYNGEE. Trimming took 0 bases from V and 0 from J, leaving 7 bases between them. The CDR3 DNA reads TGTGCCAGCAGCGTAGGTAGTAGCTCCTACAATGAGCAGTTCTTC. Its translation is CASSVGSSSYNEQFF.

This clone was observed a single time. CDR3 DNA sequence: TGCGCCAGCAGCCAAGTGGGGACAGTTCAGTATGGCTACACCTTC. Its protein product is CASSQVGTVQYGYTF. The rearrangement joins TRBV4-1 to TRBJ1-2, with 7 bases identical to TRBD1. Germline V gene sequence: CDR1 MGHRA, CDR2 YSYEKL. The CDR3 spans 15 residues. Trimming removed 1 base from V and 5 bases from J; junction bases left unmatched: 7.

This clone has more than one count but fewer than ten. The genes are TRBV18 and TRBJ2-2; 7 bases fit TRBD1. Germline values: CDR1 KGHSH, CDR2 LQKENI. The CDR3 spans 16 residues. V shed 3 bases and J 3 bases; nucleotides not matched to a gene: 7. The CDR3 DNA reads TGTGCCAGCTCACCTGACAGGGTTGGGTACACCGGGGAGCTGTTTTTT. This gives the protein CASSPDRVGYTGELFF.

The rearrangement joins TRBV7-9 to TRBJ2-3; 7 nucleotides align to TRBD2. Unmatched junction bases numbered 14, after V lost 5 bases and J lost 6 bases. The CDR3 consists of 16 residues. Germline CDR1 reads SEHNR; CDR2 reads FQNEAQ (reference sequence). The DNA for the CDR3 is TGTGCCAGCAGCCCCCCACGGGGGGTGGGATGGGATACGCAGTATTTT. This encodes CASSPPRGVGWDTQYF.

CDR3 in amino acids: CASRMEGNTEAFF. Written as DNA, the CDR3 is TGTGCCAGCAGGATGGAGGGGAACACTGAAGCTTTCTTT. V is TRBV6-5 and J is TRBJ1-1; no definite D call. The CDR3 contains 13 residues. Germline CDR1 reads MNHEY; CDR2 reads SVGAGI. The V end was cut by 6 bases, the J end by 1 base, with 9 bases between.

This chain links TRBV6-5 with TRBJ1-5; a weak D match, TRBD1 (5 bases). CDR1 and CDR2 (germline): MNHEY, SVGAGI. V lost 11 bases, J lost 0 bases, and 14 bases lay in between. The CDR3 has 14 amino acids. This CDR3 reads CAARSGGSNQPQHF. The CDR3 coding sequence is TGTGCCGCTCGGTCCGGGGGTAGCAATCAGCCCCAGCATTTT.

This clone was found once. This sequence joins TRBV12-5 and TRBJ1-2, with D perhaps matching TRBD1 (6 bases). CDR3 length equals 13 residues. Trimming stripped 1 base from V and 7 bases from J, with 10 bases between. In germline, CDR1 is LGHNT, CDR2 FRNRAP. In DNA form, the CDR3 reads TGTGCTAGTGGTTTGGGAGGGGGTCTTGGCTACACCTTC. Translating gives CASGLGGGLGYTF.

This rearrangement joins TRBV7-3 to TRBJ2-1; TRBD1 matches 7 bases. The CDR3 runs to 13 residues. Germline-derived CDR1 and CDR2 are SGHTA and FQGTGA. J was trimmed by 7 bases and V by 1 base; bases with no gene match: 1. The CDR3 nucleotides are TGTGCCAGCAGCTTAAACAGGGGTAATGAGCAGTTCTTC. Protein sequence: CASSLNRGNEQFF.

The rearrangement uses TRBV2 and TRBJ1-2, with D tentatively TRBD1 (5 bases). CDR1 and CDR2 (germline): SNHLY, FYNNEI. Trimming removed 2 bases from V and 7 bases from J, with 11 bases in between. The CDR3 consists of 13 residues. CDR3 sequence (DNA): TGTGCCAGCAGTGAAAGCAGGGTTAGTGGCTACACCTTC. Its protein product is CASSESRVSGYTF.

The chain links TRBV5-8 to TRBJ1-5, with D perhaps matching TRBD1 (5 bases). The CDR3 is 15 residues long. The germline gives CDR1 SGHTS, CDR2 YDEGEE. Between the trimmed V and J ends, which lost 4 bases and 0 bases, there was a span of 11 bases. CDR3 residues: CASSGGTVSNQPQHF. The CDR3 bases are TGTGCCAGCAGCGGGGGGACGGTTAGCAATCAGCCCCAGCATTTT.

V usage is TRBV5-1 and J usage is TRBJ1-6; D unclear. CDR1 is SGHRS, CDR2 YFSETQ, per germline. Trimming stripped 4 bases from V and 5 bases from J, with 4 bases between. The CDR3 totals 12 residues. CDR3 sequence: CASSNNNSPLHF. The CDR3 bases are TGCGCCAGCAGCAATAATAATTCACCCCTCCACTTT.

The chain is built from TRBV18 and TRBJ1-1, with 12 bases fitting TRBD1. The length of the CDR3 is 17 residues. From germline, CDR1 is KGHSH and CDR2 LQKENI. V shed 10 bases, J shed 9 bases, and the junction held 21 bases outside the gene matches. The CDR3 nucleotides read TGTGCCACCAAAGCTCCGGGACAGGGGGCGTTCGCCGGGCAAGCTTTCTTT. Residues: CATKAPGQGAFAGQAFF.

CDR3 bases: TGTGCCAGCAGTTTAAGGGGACAGGGGACTCCCCAGGGTGGCTACACCTTC. Its protein product is CASSLRGQGTPQGGYTF. V gene TRBV27 combines with J gene TRBJ1-2; 10 nucleotides line up with TRBD1. J was trimmed by 7 bases and V by 2 bases; bases with no gene match: 13. The V gene's germline CDR1 is MNHEY and CDR2 SMNVEV (reference sequence). This CDR3 is built from 17 residues.

The chain recombines TRBV3-1 (or the pseudogene TRBV3-2) with TRBJ2-7, with no clear D. Germline lookup yields CDR1 LGHDT and CDR2 YNNKEL (reference sequence). V lost 1 base to trimming and J lost 6 bases, with 7 bases between them. This CDR3 comprises 12 residues. CDR3 nucleotides: TGTGCCAGCAGCCAAGGGAAGCGCGAGCAGTACTTC. As protein: CASSQGKREQYF.

V and J are TRBV14 and TRBJ2-1, with D possibly TRBD2 on 5 matching bases. Germline V gene lookup returns CDR1 SGHDN and CDR2 FVKESK. V gave up 4 bases and J gave up 7 bases, with 11 bases separating them. The CDR3 is 13 amino acids. CDR3 sequence reads: CASSRYSANEQFF. CDR3 DNA sequence: TGTGCCAGCAGCCGGTATAGCGCGAATGAGCAGTTCTTC.

The genes are TRBV5-4 and TRBJ2-7; tentatively, D is TRBD1 (6 bases). Trimming took off 1 base at V and 2 bases at J, with 7 bases between the two ends. The CDR3 extends over 13 amino acids. Germline-derived CDR1 and CDR2 are SGHNT and YYREEE (reference sequence). This CDR3 reads CASSLQGTYEQYF. The CDR3 coding sequence is TGTGCCAGCAGCTTGCAGGGGACCTACGAGCAGTACTTC.